Presented here are 8 T cell receptor beta chains from one specimen sequenced in a study of cytomegalovirus exposure and HLA in healthy donors. PCR employed 60 Vbeta and 13 Jbeta primers. Clones were read by immunoSEQ multiplex PCR, and TCRdb kept only the in-frame ones, dropping some. Found here are around 210,000 clones, 80% to 90% of them singletons; the top ten hold about 0.22%. Input material: PBMCs. These TCRs come from a girl between 2 and 10 years old in good health and CMV-seronegative.

The chain is built from TRBV5-6 and TRBJ2-2; possibly TRBD1 for D (6 bases). The CDR3 loop spans 15 amino acids. V lost 4 bases to trimming and J lost 8 bases, with 18 bases between them. Germline values: CDR1 SGHDT, CDR2 YYEEEE. The CDR3 coding sequence is TGTGCCAGCAGCCCATACAGGGAAATGACGGGGGAGCTGTTTTTT. It yields the protein CASSPYREMTGELFF.

The chain couples TRBV19 to TRBJ2-2; 11 nucleotides align to TRBD1. CDR3 length: 14 amino acids. J gave up 5 bases and V 6 bases, and 2 bases lay outside the gene matches. CDR1 and CDR2 from the germline V gene are LNHDA and SQIVND (reference sequence). The CDR3 loop reads CASSGTGGTGELFF. CDR3 DNA sequence: TGTGCCAGTAGCGGGACAGGGGGAACCGGGGAGCTGTTTTTT.

The chain couples TRBV15 to TRBJ1-3; D is uncertain. CDR1 LNHNV and CDR2 YYDKDF come from the germline V gene (reference sequence). V was pared by 1 base and J by 0 bases, with 10 bases between. The length of the CDR3 is 16 residues. This chain's CDR3 is CATSRGGTSSGNTIYF. The DNA of the CDR3 is TGTGCCACCAGCAGAGGGGGTACTAGCTCTGGAAACACCATATATTTT. Drawing the rest from reference TRBV15 and TRBJ1-3, the complete variable domain is DAMVIQNPRYQVTQFGKPVTLSCSQTLNHNVMYWYQQKSSQAPKLLFHYYDKDFNNEADTPDNFQSRRPNTSFCFLDIRSPGLGDTAMYLCATSRGGTSSGNTIYFGEGSWLTVV.

This clone was counted only a few times. The chain combines TRBV6-1 with TRBJ2-3; 9 bases fit TRBD1. Germline CDR1 reads MNHNS; CDR2 reads SASEGT. V lost 6 bases, J lost 5 bases, and 6 bases stayed unmatched. This CDR3 is 14 amino acids long. Here the CDR3 reads CASSRDRVIDTQYF. In nucleotides, the CDR3 is TGTGCCAGCAGCCGGGACAGGGTGATAGATACGCAGTATTTT.

The chain has TRBV6-4 and TRBJ2-1; 8 bases fit TRBD2. The CDR3 is made up of 15 amino acids. Germline CDR1 MRHNA, CDR2 SNTAGT. The V segment lost 8 bases and the J segment 0 bases; nucleotides outside the gene matches: 6. CDR3 amino acids: CASATSVYSYNEQFF. The CDR3 DNA reads TGTGCCAGCGCGACTAGCGTTTACTCCTACAATGAGCAGTTCTTC.

V and J are TRBV9 and TRBJ2-1; TRBD1 agrees at 7 bases. CDR3 length: 13 residues. V shed 4 bases and J 9 bases; nucleotides not matched to a gene: 7. CDR1 is SGDLS, CDR2 YYNGEE, per germline. Here the CDR3 reads CASSTGVAREQFF. The CDR3 nucleotides are TGTGCCAGCAGCACAGGGGTGGCGCGTGAGCAGTTCTTC.

The chain is built from TRBV2 and TRBJ2-6; TRBD1 might be the D (5 bases). Germline V gives CDR1 SNHLY, CDR2 FYNNEI. V lost 0 bases and J lost 3, with 9 bases in between. The CDR3 contains 16 residues. This CDR3 reads CASSEATGYGANVLTF. The CDR3, as DNA: TGTGCCAGCAGTGAAGCCACAGGCTATGGGGCCAACGTCCTGACTTTC.

The rearrangement links TRBV30 to TRBJ1-5; 8 bases match TRBD1. Germline V gene sequence: CDR1 GTSNPN, CDR2 SVGIG (reference sequence). The CDR3 is made up of 14 amino acids. V trimming: 1 base; J trimming: 6 bases; junction bases outside the gene matches: 5. The CDR3 region is CAWSGQGPFQPQHF. DNA of the CDR3: TGTGCCTGGAGTGGACAGGGGCCATTTCAGCCCCAGCATTTT. The full variable domain, its missing parts supplied by reference TRBV30 and TRBJ1-5, is SQTIHQWPATLVQPVGSPLSLECTVEGTSNPNLYWYRQAAGRGLQLLFYSVGIGQISSEVPQNLSASRPQDRQFILSSKKLLLSDSGFYLCAWSGQGPFQPQHFGDGTRLSIL.